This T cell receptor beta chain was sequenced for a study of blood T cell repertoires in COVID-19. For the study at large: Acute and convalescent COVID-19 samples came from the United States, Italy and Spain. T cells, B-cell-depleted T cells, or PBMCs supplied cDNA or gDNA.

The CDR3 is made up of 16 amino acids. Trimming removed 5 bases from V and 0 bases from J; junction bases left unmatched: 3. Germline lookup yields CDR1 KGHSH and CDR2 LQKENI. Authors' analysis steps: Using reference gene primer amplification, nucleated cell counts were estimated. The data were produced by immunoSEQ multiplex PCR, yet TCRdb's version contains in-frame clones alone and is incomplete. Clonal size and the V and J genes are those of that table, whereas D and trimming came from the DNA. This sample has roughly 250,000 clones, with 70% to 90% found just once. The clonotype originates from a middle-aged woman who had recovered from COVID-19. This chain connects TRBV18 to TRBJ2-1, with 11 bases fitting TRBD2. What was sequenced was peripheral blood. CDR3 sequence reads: CASSSTSGSSYNEQFF. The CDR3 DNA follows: TGTGCCAGCTCATCAACTAGCGGGAGCTCCTACAATGAGCAGTTCTTC.